This TCR beta chain was sequenced during a study of shared clonotypes between healthy human individuals. About the study: Researchers drew samples from two women and a few men aged 18 to 49.

Recent vaccinations or acute infections were absent in the healthy HIV-negative adult donors. This clone was recorded once. The target antigen is unknown. Whole-study findings and limits: Specimens sampled were limited to blood, with tissue repertoires likely differing. Sorted-subset sequencing was shown by rarefaction to be incomplete despite large depth.

Sequencing used immunoSEQ multiplex PCR; TCRdb keeps in-frame clones, though not all of them. Found here are 1.4 million or so clones, about 98.5% of them singletons; the top ten hold 0.36%. This CDR3 has 15 amino acids. Germline V CDR1 and CDR2: SGDLS, YYNGEE. Trimming removed 0 bases at V and 1 base at J, with 11 bases between. Sequenced input: naive CD4+ T cells sorted from blood. Subset noted: CD45RA+ positively selected. The chain joins TRBV9 to TRBJ2-7, with unresolved D. This TCR derives from a man aged 25-40 years in good health. CDR3: CASSVGGKPSYEQYF. The CDR3 bases are TGTGCCAGCAGCGTAGGTGGGAAGCCGTCCTACGAGCAGTACTTC.